These 22 T cell receptor beta chains came from one sample sequenced in a study of OX40 agonist ivuxolimab in advanced cancers. Here immunoSEQ multiplex PCR was the method, and the copy in TCRdb shows in-frame clones only, minus some. The sample has around 39,000 clones; approximately 79% are singletons. Sequencing used CD4+ or CD8+ T cells sorted from blood, obtained in a trial of the OX40 agonist ivuxolimab. These receptors came from an adult with an advanced solid tumor such as melanoma, head and neck, liver or kidney cancer.

The chain is built from TRBV11-2 and TRBJ2-5; TRBD2 might be the D (6 bases). Deletions cut 6 bases from V and 2 bases from J, with 16 bases between. From germline, CDR1 is SGHAT and CDR2 FQNNGV. The length of the CDR3 is 15 residues. CDR3 sequence: CASSSFAGTQETQYF. The CDR3 region has the DNA TGTGCCAGCAGTTCGTTTGCCGGGACTCAAGAGACCCAGTACTTC. The variable domain in full, completed from reference TRBV11-2 and TRBJ2-5, reads EAGVAQSPRYKIIEKRQSVAFWCNPISGHATLYWYQQILGQGPKLLIQFQNNGVVDDSQLPKDRFSAERLKGVDSTLKIQPAKLEDSAVYLCASSSFAGTQETQYFGPGTRLLVL.

This clone is medium-sized in the sample. The V gene is TRBV2, the J gene TRBJ2-7; a weak D match, TRBD1 (6 bases). This CDR3 is built from 10 residues. Germline V gene data show CDR1 as SNHLY and CDR2 as FYNNEI. V was trimmed by 2 bases and J by 12 bases, leaving 8 bases between them. CDR3 DNA: TGTGCCAGCAGTGAAAGGGGGTGGTACTTC. Residues: CASSERGWYF. The full variable domain, its missing parts supplied by reference TRBV2 and TRBJ2-7, is EPEVTQTPSHQVTQMGQEVILRCVPISNHLYFYWYRQILGQKVEFLVSFYNNEISEKSEIFDDQFSVERPDGSNFTLKIRSTKLEDSAMYFCASSERGWYFGPGTRLTVT.

This rearrangement joins TRBV7-9 to TRBJ2-5; tentatively, D is TRBD1 (5 bases). This CDR3 has 14 amino acids. Germline V gene lookup returns CDR1 SEHNR and CDR2 FQNEAQ (reference sequence). V lost 7 bases to trimming and J lost 5 bases, with 17 bases between them. CDR3: CASTSTSRVETQYF. The CDR3 coding sequence is TGTGCCAGCACCTCAACCTCCAGGGTGGAGACCCAGTACTTC.

The V gene is TRBV30, the J gene TRBJ1-1; the D gene is possibly TRBD1 (6 bases). V was trimmed by 3 bases and J by 4 bases, leaving 18 bases between them. The CDR3 has 15 residues. Per the germline V gene, CDR1 is GTSNPN and CDR2 is SVGIG (reference sequence). The DNA of the CDR3 is TGTGCCTGGAGCCGAGGATCGGGACACCGCACTGAAGCTTTCTTT. Its protein is CAWSRGSGHRTEAFF.

The chain is built from TRBV2 and TRBJ2-7, with 9 bases identical to TRBD1. After removal of 6 bases from V and 3 bases from J, the junction contained 6 bases not matched to a gene. In germline, CDR1 is SNHLY, CDR2 FYNNEI. The CDR3 contains 14 residues. CDR3 sequence: CASRVDRGDYEQYF. For the CDR3, the DNA is TGTGCCAGCAGAGTAGACAGGGGGGACTACGAGCAGTACTTC.

CDR3 amino acids: CASSSRRQGEQFF. DNA for the CDR3: TGTGCCAGCAGCTCCCGCCGACAGGGCGAGCAGTTCTTC. The J gene is TRBJ2-1, the V gene TRBV7-6; 7 nucleotides line up with TRBD1. This CDR3 has 13 residues. Looked up from germline, CDR1 is SGHVS and CDR2 is FNYEAQ. The V segment lost 4 bases and the J segment 10 bases; nucleotides outside the gene matches: 7.

The chain's CDR3 is CASSQGRGDYEQYF. For the CDR3, the DNA is TGTGCCAGCAGCCAAGGCAGGGGAGACTACGAGCAGTACTTC. The V call is TRBV4-2, the J call TRBJ2-7; a possible D gene is TRBD1 (6 bases). There are 14 residues in the CDR3. V lost 1 base and J 3 bases, leaving 10 bases between the germline ends. Germline V gives CDR1 LGHNA, CDR2 YNFKEQ.

V is TRBV4-2 and J is TRBJ2-3, with 7 nucleotides matching TRBD1. This CDR3 is 18 amino acids long. V dropped 5 bases and J dropped 0; count of bases not matched to a gene: 14. Germline values: CDR1 LGHNA, CDR2 YNFKEQ. CDR3 coding DNA: TGTGCCAGCAGCGGAGTTAAATTAACGACAGGGAGCACAGATACGCAGTATTTT. Amino acids: CASSGVKLTTGSTDTQYF.

The sample holds one count of this clone. This chain connects TRBV6-1 to TRBJ2-1; the D is unclear. Germline CDR1 MNHNS, CDR2 SASEGT. The CDR3 length is 13 residues. Trimming took 10 bases from V and 3 from J, leaving 13 bases between them. CDR3 nucleotides: TGTGCCACCCGAAGATACAGCTACAATGAGCAGTTCTTC. Translated: CATRRYSYNEQFF.

CDR3 protein: CASRHDSLNEKLFF. The CDR3 DNA reads TGCGCCAGCAGACACGACAGTCTTAATGAAAAACTGTTTTTT. V and J are TRBV10-2 and TRBJ1-4, with D possibly being TRBD1 (5 bases). The V end lost 6 bases, the J end lost 4 bases, and 12 bases lay between the germline ends. The CDR3 runs 14 residues. CDR1 and CDR2 (germline): WSHSY, SAAADI.

V is TRBV11-2 and J is TRBJ2-1, with D possibly TRBD2 on 6 matching bases. The CDR3 runs to 17 residues. The germline V gene encodes CDR1 SGHAT and CDR2 FQNNGV. Trimming pared 1 base from V and 4 bases from J, leaving 17 bases between. This CDR3 reads CASSLGWRGRDYNEQFF. CDR3 sequence (DNA): TGTGCCAGCAGCTTAGGGTGGAGGGGTAGGGATTACAATGAGCAGTTCTTC.

The chain's CDR3 is CASRPPGQGNSPLHF. CDR3 in DNA: TGTGCCAGCAGACCACCGGGACAGGGAAATTCACCCCTCCACTTT. The chain combines TRBV6-5 with TRBJ1-6, with 9 nucleotides matching TRBD1. Germline lookup yields CDR1 MNHEY and CDR2 SVGAGI. V was clipped by 6 bases and J by 7 bases; unmatched bases: 7. The length of the CDR3 is 15 residues.

The chain recombines TRBV19 with TRBJ2-7, with 10 nucleotides matching TRBD2. CDR1 is LNHDA, CDR2 SQIVND, per germline (reference sequence). This CDR3 contains 13 residues. V shed 7 bases, J shed 1 base, and the junction held 1 base outside the gene matches. In DNA, the CDR3 is TGTGCCAGTACTAGCGGGGGATCCTACGAGCAGTACTTC. This codes for CASTSGGSYEQYF.

The rearrangement uses TRBV27 and TRBJ1-2; the D is unclear. There are 12 residues in the CDR3. Germline assignment: CDR1 MNHEY and CDR2 SMNVEV (reference sequence). V was trimmed by 2 bases and J by 8 bases, leaving 9 bases between them. CDR3 DNA sequence: TGTGCCAGCAGTTTAACTGGCACGGGCTACACCTTC. Translation gives CASSLTGTGYTF.

V and J are TRBV6-1 and TRBJ1-2, with D uncertain. Germline CDR1 MNHNS, CDR2 SASEGT. This CDR3 has 12 residues. Trimming shortened V by 6 bases and J by 2 bases, and 7 bases separated the two germline ends. The CDR3 protein is CASRSGNYGYTF. CDR3 coding DNA: TGTGCCAGCAGGTCGGGGAACTATGGCTACACCTTC.

This sequence joins TRBV6-1 and TRBJ2-5; a weak D match, TRBD1 (6 bases). With the DNA end fitting TRBJ2-7 better, the J assignment may be wrong. Per the germline V gene, CDR1 is MNHNS and CDR2 is SASEGT. The CDR3 has 16 residues. CDR3 protein: CASSELQKTGDYEQYF. In DNA, the CDR3 is TGTGCCAGCAGTGAGCTCCAGAAGACAGGCGACTACGAGCAGTACTTC.

V gene TRBV25-1 combines with J gene TRBJ1-1; maybe TRBD1 (6 bases). This CDR3 has 16 residues. CDR1 MGHDK and CDR2 SYGVNS come from the germline V gene. The V and J ends lost 1 base and 1 base respectively, with 13 bases between them. The CDR3 DNA follows: TGTGCCAGCAGTGAATGGGCAGGGGATGGGAACACTGAAGCTTTCTTT. Translation gives CASSEWAGDGNTEAFF.

This clone was detected only once. The chain combines TRBV5-6 with TRBJ2-7, with D possibly matching TRBD2 (6 bases). The CDR3 sequence is 16 residues long. The V gene lost 3 bases and the J gene lost 5 bases, with 21 bases spanning the gap. CDR1 and CDR2 (germline): SGHDT, YYEEEE. The CDR3 region has the DNA TGTGCCAGCAGCTCCTGGGTGGGGTTTGGGAGGAACGAGCAGTACTTC. It codes for CASSSWVGFGRNEQYF.

The gene calls are TRBV6-1 and TRBJ1-4; 8 bases are shared with TRBD1. Germline V CDR1 and CDR2: MNHNS, SASEGT. The J segment lost 2 bases and the V segment lost 6 bases, leaving 2 bases of the junction unmatched. This CDR3 has 14 amino acids. The CDR3 sequence is CASSRQGTNEKLFF. The CDR3 nucleotides read TGTGCCAGCAGCCGACAGGGGACTAATGAAAAACTGTTTTTT.

V usage is TRBV30 and J usage is TRBJ1-6; no clear D gene. The germline V gene encodes CDR1 GTSNPN and CDR2 SVGIG (reference sequence). The CDR3 has 13 amino acids. With 5 bases removed from V and 5 bases from J, the gap between germline ends came to 10 bases. The CDR3 spells CAWGGVNNSPLHF. The CDR3 DNA follows: TGTGCCTGGGGCGGGGTTAATAATTCACCCCTCCACTTT.

J is TRBJ2-7 and V is TRBV27; D call uncertain. The CDR3 spans 13 residues. With 4 bases removed from V and 4 bases from J, the gap between germline ends came to 11 bases. From germline, CDR1 is MNHEY and CDR2 SMNVEV (reference sequence). DNA for the CDR3: TGTGCCAGCAGTTCCGCGAACGGGTACGAGCAGTACTTC. Translated: CASSSANGYEQYF.

The chain links TRBV14 to TRBJ2-2, with 8 bases lining up with TRBD1. CDR1 SGHDN and CDR2 FVKESK come from the germline V gene. J lost 2 bases, V lost 4 bases, and 6 bases had no gene match. This CDR3 contains 16 residues. The CDR3 spells CASSPAGQGNTGELFF. The CDR3 nucleotides read TGTGCCAGCAGCCCCGCCGGACAGGGTAACACCGGGGAGCTGTTTTTT.